This T cell receptor beta chain came from a study of lymphopenia after photon versus proton radiotherapy. Data came from immunoSEQ multiplex PCR; TCRdb stores just in-frame clones and leaves some out. The sample holds 20,000 to 30,000 clones, roughly 85% seen once. V lost 8 bases to trimming and J lost 3 bases; unmatched junction nucleotides: 13. The CDR3 runs to 17 residues. Germline loops: CDR1 MGHDK, CDR2 SYGVNS. The TCR comes from a man aged 25 to 40 with gastric cancer. This chain connects TRBV25-1 to TRBJ2-2; 9 bases match TRBD2. Sample: peripheral blood, taken from a patient treated with photon-based radiotherapy. The CDR3 sequence: CASGSLGVAGDTGELFF. CDR3 in DNA: TGTGCCAGCGGGTCCCTGGGAGTAGCGGGAGACACCGGGGAGCTGTTTTTT.